One sample yielded the 9 T cell receptor beta chains listed below, sequenced in a study of PD-1 blockade in classical Hodgkin lymphoma. Described time point: cycle 4 day 1 (C4D1), after 6 weeks of nivolumab. All patients relapsed after autologous stem cell transplantation, and brentuximab vedotin exposure varied. Produced via immunoSEQ multiplex PCR; TCRdb's table is partial and in-frame only. The data hold about 33,000 clones, with approximately 70% observed a single time. The source material was peripheral blood mononuclear cells (PBMCs), sampled before the fourth cycle of nivolumab. These TCRs come from a human donor with classical Hodgkin lymphoma.

This clone has a handful of counts. The chain is built from TRBV11-3 and TRBJ2-7; tentatively, D is TRBD1 (7 bases). Germline V gene data show CDR1 as SGHNT and CDR2 as YENEEA. V was shortened by 0 bases and J by 0 bases, with 18 bases between the two germline ends. This CDR3 region has 18 residues. As DNA, the CDR3 is TGTGCCAGCAGCTTAGACCAAGGGGGGACAGCAAGCTCCTACGAGCAGTACTTC. Protein sequence: CASSLDQGGTASSYEQYF.

The chain links TRBV19 to TRBJ1-1; no firm D call. Germline CDR1 LNHDA, CDR2 SQIVND (reference sequence). The CDR3 sequence is 13 residues long. Trimming shortened V by 6 bases and J by 3 bases, and 11 bases separated the two germline ends. The CDR3 DNA is TGTGCCAGTAGCACTCATTTGTACACTGAAGCTTTCTTT. As protein: CASSTHLYTEAFF.

The V and J genes are TRBV5-4 and TRBJ2-4; D might be TRBD1 (6 bases). The CDR3 extends over 14 amino acids. Germline V gene sequence: CDR1 SGHNT, CDR2 YYREEE (reference sequence). Trimming removed 2 bases at V and 7 bases at J, with 13 bases between. CDR3 bases: TGTGCCAGCAGCTTTACGAACAGGGAGAACATTCAGTACTTC. Amino acids: CASSFTNRENIQYF. The whole variable domain, remainder taken from reference TRBV5-4 and TRBJ2-4, is ETGVTQSPTHLIKTRGQQVTLRCSSQSGHNTVSWYQQALGQGPQFIFQYYREEENGRGNFPPRFSGLQFPNYSSELNVNALELDDSALYLCASSFTNRENIQYFGAGTRLSVL.

The rearrangement uses TRBV5-1 and TRBJ2-7; 10 nucleotides match TRBD2. Germline-derived CDR1 and CDR2 are SGHRS and YFSETQ. V was clipped by 4 bases and J by 2 bases; unmatched bases: 12. This CDR3 contains 17 residues. CDR3 sequence (DNA): TGCGCCAGCAGCCCGATCCTCCTAGCGGGGGACCCCTACGAGCAGTACTTC. It encodes CASSPILLAGDPYEQYF.

This clone was counted between two and nine times. The J gene is TRBJ1-2, the V gene TRBV10-3; D possibly corresponds to TRBD1 (5 bases). Germline loops: CDR1 ENHRY, CDR2 SYGVKD. The V end lost 2 bases, the J end lost 10 bases, and 11 bases lay between the germline ends. The CDR3 is made up of 12 amino acids. CDR3 bases: TGTGCCATCAGTGAGGGCGTCAGGGCCTACACCTTC. Translation gives CAISEGVRAYTF.

This clone was observed a handful of times. The genes are TRBV7-8 and TRBJ1-2, with D unresolved. Germline CDR1 reads SGHVS; CDR2 reads FQNEAQ. V was trimmed by 5 bases and J by 1 base, leaving 8 bases between them. The CDR3 is 13 residues long. CDR3 protein: CASSTRDNYGYTF. The CDR3 DNA sequence: TGTGCCAGCAGCACACGGGATAACTATGGCTACACCTTC.

The chain combines TRBV27 with TRBJ2-7; D is uncertain. The CDR3 is 14 amino acids. CDR1 and CDR2 (germline): MNHEY, SMNVEV (reference sequence). V was clipped by 5 bases and J by 3 bases, with 14 bases between them. The CDR3 coding sequence is TGTGCCAGCAGTACGGACCTAACCCTCTACGAGCAGTACTTC. Encoded protein: CASSTDLTLYEQYF.

This chain uses TRBV9 with TRBJ1-6; 10 bases line up with TRBD1. The V segment lost 3 bases and the J segment 7 bases; nucleotides outside the gene matches: 7. Germline V lookup: CDR1 SGDLS, CDR2 YYNGEE. The CDR3 sequence is 16 residues long. The CDR3 reads CASSEGTGASNSPLHF. CDR3 DNA sequence: TGTGCCAGCAGCGAAGGGACAGGGGCAAGCAATTCACCCCTCCACTTT.

This clone was detected a few times. The chain links TRBV6-5 to TRBJ1-2; D possibly corresponds to TRBD1 (5 bases). This CDR3 has 14 residues. V shed 6 bases and J shed 4 bases, with 15 bases lying between them. In germline, CDR1 is MNHEY, CDR2 SVGAGI. The CDR3 reads CASRTREGSYGYTF. The CDR3 bases are TGTGCCAGCAGGACGAGGGAGGGGTCCTATGGCTACACCTTC.